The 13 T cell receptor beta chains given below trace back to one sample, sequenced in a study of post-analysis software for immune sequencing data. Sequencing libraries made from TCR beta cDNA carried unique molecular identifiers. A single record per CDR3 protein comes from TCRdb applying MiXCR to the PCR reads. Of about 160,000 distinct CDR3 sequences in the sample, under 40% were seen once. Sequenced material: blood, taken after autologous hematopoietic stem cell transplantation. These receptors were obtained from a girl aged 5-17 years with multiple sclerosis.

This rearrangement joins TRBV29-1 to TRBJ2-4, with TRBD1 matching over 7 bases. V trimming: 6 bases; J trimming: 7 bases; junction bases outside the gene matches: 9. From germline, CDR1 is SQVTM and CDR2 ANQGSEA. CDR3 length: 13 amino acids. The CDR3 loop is CSVRQGGENIQYF. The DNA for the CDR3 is TGCAGCGTAAGACAGGGTGGTGAGAACATTCAGTACTTC.

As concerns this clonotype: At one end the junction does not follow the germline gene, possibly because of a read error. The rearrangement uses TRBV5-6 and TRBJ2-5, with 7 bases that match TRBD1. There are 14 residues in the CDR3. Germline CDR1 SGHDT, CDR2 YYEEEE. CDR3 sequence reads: CASSDRDSIETQDF. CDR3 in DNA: TGTGCCAGCAGCGACCGGGACAGCATAGAGACCCAGGACTTC.

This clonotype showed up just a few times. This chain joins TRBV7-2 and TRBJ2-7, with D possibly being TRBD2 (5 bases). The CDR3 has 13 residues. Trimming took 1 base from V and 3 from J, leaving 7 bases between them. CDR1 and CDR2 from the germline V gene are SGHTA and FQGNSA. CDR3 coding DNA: TGTGCCAGCAGCTTAGGGAGGAGCTACGAGCAGTACTTC. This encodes CASSLGRSYEQYF.

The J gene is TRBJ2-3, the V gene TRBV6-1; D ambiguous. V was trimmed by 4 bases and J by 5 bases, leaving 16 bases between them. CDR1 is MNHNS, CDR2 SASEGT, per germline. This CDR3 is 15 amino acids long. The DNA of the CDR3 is TGTGCCAGCAGTGTCGCTAGAGCAATGGGAGATACGCAGTATTTT. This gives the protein CASSVARAMGDTQYF.

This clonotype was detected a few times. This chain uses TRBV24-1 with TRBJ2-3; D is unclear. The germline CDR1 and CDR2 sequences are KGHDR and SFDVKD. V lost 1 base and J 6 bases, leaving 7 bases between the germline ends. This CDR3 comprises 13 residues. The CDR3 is CATSDFGRDTQYF. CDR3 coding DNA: TGTGCCACCAGTGATTTTGGTAGGGATACGCAGTATTTT.

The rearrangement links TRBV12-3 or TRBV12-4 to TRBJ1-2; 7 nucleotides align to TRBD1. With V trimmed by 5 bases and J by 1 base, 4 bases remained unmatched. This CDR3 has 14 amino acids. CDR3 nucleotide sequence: TGTGCCAGCAGTCAAGGGGGCCGTAACTATGGCTACACCTTC. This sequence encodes CASSQGGRNYGYTF.

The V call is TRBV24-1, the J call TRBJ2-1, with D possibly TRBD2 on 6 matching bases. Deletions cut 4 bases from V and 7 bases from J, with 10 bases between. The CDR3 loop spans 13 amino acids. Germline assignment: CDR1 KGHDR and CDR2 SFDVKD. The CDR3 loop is CATSDGTLNEQFF. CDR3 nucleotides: TGTGCCACCAGTGACGGGACTTTGAATGAGCAGTTCTTC.

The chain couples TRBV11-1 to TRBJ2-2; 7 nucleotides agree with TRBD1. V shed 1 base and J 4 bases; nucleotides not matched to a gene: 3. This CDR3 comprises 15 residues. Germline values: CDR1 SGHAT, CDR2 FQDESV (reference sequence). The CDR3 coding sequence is TGTGCCAGCAGCTTAGGAGGGGGCAGCACCGGGGAGCTGTTTTTT. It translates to CASSLGGGSTGELFF.

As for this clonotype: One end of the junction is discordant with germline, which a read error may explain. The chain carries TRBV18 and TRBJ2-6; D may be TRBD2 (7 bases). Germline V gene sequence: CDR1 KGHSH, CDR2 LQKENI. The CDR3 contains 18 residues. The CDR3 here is CASSPVTGGSSGANVLTF. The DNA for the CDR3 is TGTGCCAGTTCACCTGTCACGGGGGGCTCCTCTGGGGCCAACGTCCTGACTTTC.

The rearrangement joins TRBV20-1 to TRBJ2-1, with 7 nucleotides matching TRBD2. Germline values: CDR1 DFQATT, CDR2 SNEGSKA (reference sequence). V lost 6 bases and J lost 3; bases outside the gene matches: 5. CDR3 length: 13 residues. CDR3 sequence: CSAGRGGYNEQFF. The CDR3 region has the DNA TGCAGTGCGGGGAGGGGTGGCTACAATGAGCAGTTCTTC.

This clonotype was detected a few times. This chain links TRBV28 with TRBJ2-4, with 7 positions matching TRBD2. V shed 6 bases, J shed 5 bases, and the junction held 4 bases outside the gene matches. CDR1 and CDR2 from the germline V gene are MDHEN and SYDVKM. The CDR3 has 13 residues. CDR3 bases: TGTGCCAGCAGGCGGGGGTCTGAAAACATTCAGTACTTC. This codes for CASRRGSENIQYF.

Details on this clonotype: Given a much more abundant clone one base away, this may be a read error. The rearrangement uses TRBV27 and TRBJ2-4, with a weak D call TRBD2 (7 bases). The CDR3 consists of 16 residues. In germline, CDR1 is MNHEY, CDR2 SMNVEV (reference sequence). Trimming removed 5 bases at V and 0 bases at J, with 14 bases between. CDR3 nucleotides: TGTGCCAGCAGTAGAAGGGGGGGTATAGCCAAAAACATTCAGTACTTC. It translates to CASSRRGGIAKNIQYF.

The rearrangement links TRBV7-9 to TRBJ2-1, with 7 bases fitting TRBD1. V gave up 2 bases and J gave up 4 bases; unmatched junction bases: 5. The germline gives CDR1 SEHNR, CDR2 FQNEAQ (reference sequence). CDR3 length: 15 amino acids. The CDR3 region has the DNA TGTGCCAGCAGCTTATGGGCGACAGGGTACAATGAGCAGTTCTTC. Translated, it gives CASSLWATGYNEQFF.